The 27 T cell receptor beta chains given below trace back to one sample, sequenced in a study of B cell selection in AIRE deficiency. Clones were read by immunoSEQ multiplex PCR, and TCRdb kept only the in-frame ones, dropping some. This sample has some 20,000 clones; roughly 97% occur once, and the top ten carry roughly 0.18%. Conventional CD4 T cells were sorted as CD4+CD127+ cells. Sequenced sample: conventional CD4+ T cells sorted from PBMCs. The receptors here all came from a human donor with AIRE deficiency.

The V gene is TRBV7-2, the J gene TRBJ1-6; tentative D call: TRBD1 (5 bases). Per germline, CDR1 SGHTA and CDR2 FQGNSA. The V end lost 0 bases, the J end lost 1 base, and 10 bases lay between the germline ends. CDR3 size: 17 residues. The CDR3 region is CASSLAAGRSYNSPLHF. The CDR3 nucleotides are TGTGCCAGCAGCTTAGCGGCAGGGCGGTCCTATAATTCACCCCTCCACTTT.

The V gene is TRBV7-2, the J gene TRBJ2-7; the match to TRBD2 covers 10 bases. CDR1 is SGHTA, CDR2 FQGNSA, per germline. This CDR3 region has 15 residues. V lost 1 base and J lost 5; bases outside the gene matches: 5. CDR3 sequence (DNA): TGTGCCAGCAGCTTAGGTGCTAGCGGGAGCCACGAGCAGTACTTC. Protein: CASSLGASGSHEQYF.

The chain couples TRBV10-2 to TRBJ2-2; D is ambiguous. Germline-derived CDR1 and CDR2 are WSHSY and SAAADI. The CDR3 has 17 residues. Deletions cut 2 bases from V and 5 bases from J, with 18 bases between. The CDR3 region is CASSEGIRLRSTGELFF. CDR3 nucleotides: TGCGCCAGCAGTGAGGGTATTAGGCTCAGATCTACCGGGGAGCTGTTTTTT.

J is TRBJ2-2 and V is TRBV19; D perhaps matches TRBD2 (6 bases). The germline gives CDR1 LNHDA, CDR2 SQIVND (reference sequence). This CDR3 is built from 14 residues. Trimming removed 6 bases from V and 9 bases from J, with 17 bases in between. The CDR3 sequence: CASSGEAGLRELFF. The CDR3 DNA reads as TGTGCCAGTAGCGGGGAGGCGGGTCTCCGGGAGCTGTTTTTT.

V usage is TRBV9 and J usage is TRBJ2-3; tentative D call: TRBD1 (5 bases). The V end was cut by 0 bases, the J end by 5 bases, with 13 bases between. The germline gives CDR1 SGDLS, CDR2 YYNGEE. The CDR3 is 15 amino acids. Here the CDR3 DNA reads TGTGCCAGCAGCGTAGGTACGATTAGGGGAGATACGCAGTATTTT. Translation gives CASSVGTIRGDTQYF.

This clone was seen once. The chain employs TRBV5-4 and TRBJ2-2; D is perhaps TRBD2 (6 bases). This CDR3 spans 18 amino acids. Germline V gene lookup returns CDR1 SGHNT and CDR2 YYREEE (reference sequence). V was shortened by 4 bases and J by 2 bases, with 21 bases between the two germline ends. In DNA form, the CDR3 reads TGTGCCAGCAGCCAATGGCTAGGGGCGGGGAGAAACACCGGGGAGCTGTTTTTT. Translating it yields CASSQWLGAGRNTGELFF.

This clone was seen once. The chain combines TRBV6-5 with TRBJ1-2, with D unclear. This CDR3 is 15 amino acids long. Germline V gene lookup returns CDR1 MNHEY and CDR2 SVGAGI. Trimming took off 6 bases at V and 8 bases at J, with 22 bases between the two ends. CDR3 in amino acids: CASRSEGSGPGGYTF. As DNA, the CDR3 is TGTGCCAGCAGATCCGAGGGATCGGGTCCGGGCGGCTACACCTTC.

The chain couples TRBV7-9 to TRBJ2-1, with 9 nucleotides matching TRBD2. This CDR3 contains 15 residues. CDR1 SEHNR and CDR2 FQNEAQ come from the germline V gene (reference sequence). J gave up 2 bases and V 1 base, and 0 bases lay outside the gene matches. CDR3 in amino acids: CASSLGTSAYNEQFF. The CDR3 DNA is TGTGCCAGCAGCTTAGGGACTAGCGCCTACAATGAGCAGTTCTTC.

V gene TRBV9 combines with J gene TRBJ1-2; 9 nucleotides match TRBD1. Germline CDR1 reads SGDLS; CDR2 reads YYNGEE. The V and J ends lost 4 bases and 1 base, in that order; junction bases with no gene match: 11. This CDR3 has 17 residues. The CDR3 nucleotides read TGTGCCAGCAGCTTTGGACCTGGGACAGGGATTAACTATGGCTACACCTTC. Residues: CASSFGPGTGINYGYTF. Combining the CDR3 with reference TRBV9 and TRBJ1-2 gives the whole variable domain DSGVTQTPKHLITATGQRVTLRCSPRSGDLSVYWYQQSLDQGLQFLIQYYNGEERAKGNILERFSAQQFPDLHSELNLSSLELGDSALYFCASSFGPGTGINYGYTFGSGTRLTVV.

The chain couples TRBV7-9 to TRBJ1-5; 7 bases agree with TRBD1. Germline-derived CDR1 and CDR2 are SEHNR and FQNEAQ (reference sequence). J gave up 1 base and V 5 bases, and 8 bases lay outside the gene matches. The CDR3 contains 16 residues. The CDR3 loop reads CASSLQTGKSNQPQHF. CDR3 nucleotide sequence: TGTGCCAGCAGCCTTCAGACAGGGAAGAGCAATCAGCCCCAGCATTTT. The full variable domain, in which reference TRBV7-9 and TRBJ1-5 provide the parts outside the CDR3, is DTGVSQNPRHKITKRGQNVTFRCDPISEHNRLYWYRQTLGQGPEFLTYFQNEAQLEKSRLLSDRFSAERPKGSFSTLEIQRTEQGDSAMYLCASSLQTGKSNQPQHFGDGTRLSIL.

V gene TRBV28 combines with J gene TRBJ1-2; TRBD1 aligns across 8 bases. Germline V CDR1 and CDR2: MDHEN, SYDVKM. The CDR3 runs 15 residues. V lost 6 bases to trimming and J lost 4 bases; unmatched junction nucleotides: 10. CDR3 region: CASSRPGQGRYGYTF. DNA for the CDR3: TGTGCCAGCAGCCGTCCCGGACAGGGACGCTATGGCTACACCTTC.

The chain links TRBV11-1 to TRBJ2-3, with TRBD1 matching over 8 bases. CDR1 and CDR2 (germline): SGHAT, FQDESV (reference sequence). The CDR3 contains 15 residues. V dropped 6 bases and J dropped 1; count of bases not matched to a gene: 6. The CDR3 DNA is TGTGCCAGCAGGGCTCAGACAGGGGGCACAGATACGCAGTATTTT. Protein sequence: CASRAQTGGTDTQYF.

V is TRBV7-2 and J is TRBJ2-5; D ambiguous. With 0 bases removed from V and 5 bases from J, the gap between germline ends came to 16 bases. Germline V gene lookup returns CDR1 SGHTA and CDR2 FQGNSA. This CDR3 region has 16 residues. For the CDR3, the DNA is TGTGCCAGCAGCTTAGCGCTCTCCTCCAAGCCGGAGACCCAGTACTTC. Its translation: CASSLALSSKPETQYF. The entire variable domain, with the rest obtained from reference TRBV7-2 and TRBJ2-5, is as follows: GAGVSQSPSNKVTEKGKDVELRCDPISGHTALYWYRQSLGQGLEFLIYFQGNSAPDKSGLPSDRFSAERTGGSVSTLTIQRTQQEDSAVYLCASSLALSSKPETQYFGPGTRLLVL.

This chain links TRBV7-2 with TRBJ1-1; D is possibly TRBD1 (5 bases). Germline loops: CDR1 SGHTA, CDR2 FQGNSA. The CDR3 spans 17 residues. V was cut by 0 bases and J by 4 bases, with 18 bases left in between. The CDR3: CASSLAFGAPGRTEAFF. The CDR3 DNA sequence: TGTGCCAGCAGCTTAGCGTTCGGGGCTCCTGGCCGCACTGAAGCTTTCTTT.

The chain employs TRBV7-2 and TRBJ1-1, with D hard to call. V lost 5 bases, J lost 1 base, and 11 bases lay in between. Per the germline V gene, CDR1 is SGHTA and CDR2 is FQGNSA. The CDR3 consists of 14 residues. The CDR3 nucleotides are TGTGCCAGCAGCCCCTCGAGCGGGAACACTGAAGCTTTCTTT. It specifies CASSPSSGNTEAFF.

V usage is TRBV28 and J usage is TRBJ1-2; possibly TRBD1 for D (5 bases). Trimming removed 6 bases from V and 0 bases from J, with 17 bases in between. CDR3 length: 16 residues. Germline lookup yields CDR1 MDHEN and CDR2 SYDVKM. The CDR3 region has the DNA TGTGCCAGCAGAGAGAGAGGGGCCATCTCTAACTATGGCTACACCTTC. Protein product: CASRERGAISNYGYTF.

The rearrangement links TRBV5-4 to TRBJ1-6; no clear D. V lost 0 bases and J 10 bases, leaving 11 bases between the germline ends. CDR3 length: 14 residues. CDR1 SGHNT and CDR2 YYREEE come from the germline V gene (reference sequence). The DNA for the CDR3 is TGTGCCAGCAGCTTGGCCGGTGGGCAATCACCCCTCCACTTT. Its translation is CASSLAGGQSPLHF.

This sequence joins TRBV6-6 and TRBJ2-1; D is unclear. The CDR3 contains 11 residues. V gave up 3 bases and J gave up 7 bases, with 4 bases separating them. Germline V gene sequence: CDR1 MNHNY, CDR2 SVGAGI (reference sequence). The CDR3 nucleotides read TGTGCCAGCAGTTATTTGAATGAGCAGTTCTTC. Amino acid sequence: CASSYLNEQFF.

The V and J genes are TRBV28 and TRBJ1-1; 8 nucleotides line up with TRBD1. Germline CDR1 reads MDHEN; CDR2 reads SYDVKM. The CDR3 extends over 15 amino acids. V dropped 1 base and J dropped 4; count of bases not matched to a gene: 5. The CDR3 loop is CASSLLDRDGTEAFF. The CDR3 DNA reads TGTGCCAGCAGTTTATTGGACAGGGACGGCACTGAAGCTTTCTTT.

The chain combines TRBV28 with TRBJ2-3; D unresolved. Germline CDR1 MDHEN, CDR2 SYDVKM. This CDR3 spans 13 amino acids. The V gene lost 3 bases and the J gene lost 4 bases, with 8 bases spanning the gap. This CDR3 is CASSFLGADTQYF. As DNA, the CDR3 is TGTGCCAGCAGTTTCCTGGGCGCAGATACGCAGTATTTT.

The chain uses TRBV7-9 and TRBJ1-2, with 9 bases matching TRBD1. This CDR3 spans 15 amino acids. Losses at the gene ends were 4 bases for V and 7 bases for J; bases not matched to a gene: 10. Germline CDR1 SEHNR, CDR2 FQNEAQ (reference sequence). CDR3 sequence reads: CASSSARDRDVGYTF. The CDR3 DNA follows: TGTGCCAGCAGCTCCGCCCGGGACAGGGATGTTGGCTACACCTTC.

V and J are TRBV18 and TRBJ2-6; 8 positions agree with TRBD1. The CDR3 spans 16 residues. The junction had 3 bases not matched to a gene; V was cut back by 3 bases and J by 2 bases. Germline V gene sequence: CDR1 KGHSH, CDR2 LQKENI. CDR3 protein: CASSPQQGAGANVLTF. The DNA of the CDR3 is TGTGCCAGCTCACCGCAACAGGGGGCTGGGGCCAACGTCCTGACTTTC. Supplemented by reference TRBV18 and TRBJ2-6, the full variable domain reads NAGVMQNPRHLVRRRGQEARLRCSPMKGHSHVYWYRQLPEEGLKFMVYLQKENIIDESGMPKERFSAEFPKEGPSILRIQQVVRGDSAAYFCASSPQQGAGANVLTFGAGSRLTVL.

The genes are TRBV28 and TRBJ1-2, with 12 bases aligning to TRBD1. This CDR3 comprises 15 residues. Germline V gene data show CDR1 as MDHEN and CDR2 as SYDVKM. The J segment lost 6 bases and the V segment lost 8 bases, leaving 10 bases of the junction unmatched. The CDR3 DNA follows: TGTGCCAGCGTTTCCCTCCGGGACAGGGGGCATGGCTACACCTTC. The encoded protein is CASVSLRDRGHGYTF.

The chain carries TRBV28 and TRBJ1-2, with a possible D match to TRBD1 (5 bases). This CDR3 is built from 15 residues. Trimming left V 4 bases short and J 2 bases short, with 14 bases between. Per germline, CDR1 MDHEN and CDR2 SYDVKM. The CDR3 spells CASSSPPEGNYGYTF. The CDR3 nucleotides are TGTGCCAGCAGTTCTCCCCCTGAGGGGAACTATGGCTACACCTTC.

V usage is TRBV28 and J usage is TRBJ1-1; weak D call: TRBD1 (6 bases). Germline values: CDR1 MDHEN, CDR2 SYDVKM. Deletions cut 5 bases from V and 0 bases from J, with 7 bases between. The CDR3 totals 13 residues. The CDR3: CASSTGLNTEAFF. CDR3 DNA sequence: TGTGCCAGCAGTACAGGGTTGAACACTGAAGCTTTCTTT.

This clone has more than one count but fewer than ten. The genes are TRBV7-3 and TRBJ2-3; 10 nucleotides match TRBD2. Germline V lookup: CDR1 SGHTA, CDR2 FQGTGA. This CDR3 is 15 amino acids long. V lost 0 bases and J lost 4; bases outside the gene matches: 1. The DNA of the CDR3 is TGTGCCAGCAGCTTAACTCTAGCGGGAGCAGATACGCAGTATTTT. It translates to CASSLTLAGADTQYF.

V usage is TRBV9 and J usage is TRBJ1-2; D gene uncertain. The CDR3 sequence is 14 residues long. In germline, CDR1 is SGDLS, CDR2 YYNGEE. V was trimmed by 2 bases and J by 1 base, leaving 9 bases between them. The CDR3 protein is CASSVREVNYGYTF. In DNA form, the CDR3 reads TGTGCCAGCAGCGTTAGAGAAGTTAACTATGGCTACACCTTC.